Sequencing of this T cell receptor beta chain was carried out in a study of cytomegalovirus exposure and HLA in healthy donors. Overall study results and limits: CMV serostatus was the only recorded immune exposure for donors. V- and J-gene trimming of TCR beta was linked (in a later analysis) to a missense DCLRE1C variant.

Comments on this clone: The antigen is unknown.

The PCR had 60 Vbeta and 13 Jbeta primers. Only in-frame clones appear in the TCRdb table, and some are missing; sequencing was by immunoSEQ multiplex PCR. The sample yields fewer than 200,000 clones, under 90% seen once. This CDR3 has 15 amino acids. The germline gives CDR1 GTSNPN, CDR2 SVGIG (reference sequence). V lost 0 bases, J lost 4 bases, and 6 bases stayed unmatched. The sample taken for sequencing was PBMCs. This chain uses TRBV30 with TRBJ2-3; 8 bases line up with TRBD2. This clonotype originated in a male donor in good health and CMV-seronegative. CDR3 protein: CAWSVASGGADTQYF. The CDR3 DNA reads as TGTGCCTGGAGTGTAGCCAGCGGGGGTGCAGATACGCAGTATTTT.